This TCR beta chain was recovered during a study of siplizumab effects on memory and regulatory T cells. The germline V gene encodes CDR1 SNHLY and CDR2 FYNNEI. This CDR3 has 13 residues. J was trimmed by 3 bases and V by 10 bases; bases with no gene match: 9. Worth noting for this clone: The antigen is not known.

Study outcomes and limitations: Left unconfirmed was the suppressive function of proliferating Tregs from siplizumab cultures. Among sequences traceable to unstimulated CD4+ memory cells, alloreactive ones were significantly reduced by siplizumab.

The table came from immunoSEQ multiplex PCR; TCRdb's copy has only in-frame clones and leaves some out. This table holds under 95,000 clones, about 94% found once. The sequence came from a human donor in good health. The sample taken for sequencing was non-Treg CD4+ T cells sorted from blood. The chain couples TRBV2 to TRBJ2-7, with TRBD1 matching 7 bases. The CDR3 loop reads CATTRDRDYEQYF. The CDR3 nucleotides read TGTGCCACCACCCGGGACAGAGACTACGAGCAGTACTTC.